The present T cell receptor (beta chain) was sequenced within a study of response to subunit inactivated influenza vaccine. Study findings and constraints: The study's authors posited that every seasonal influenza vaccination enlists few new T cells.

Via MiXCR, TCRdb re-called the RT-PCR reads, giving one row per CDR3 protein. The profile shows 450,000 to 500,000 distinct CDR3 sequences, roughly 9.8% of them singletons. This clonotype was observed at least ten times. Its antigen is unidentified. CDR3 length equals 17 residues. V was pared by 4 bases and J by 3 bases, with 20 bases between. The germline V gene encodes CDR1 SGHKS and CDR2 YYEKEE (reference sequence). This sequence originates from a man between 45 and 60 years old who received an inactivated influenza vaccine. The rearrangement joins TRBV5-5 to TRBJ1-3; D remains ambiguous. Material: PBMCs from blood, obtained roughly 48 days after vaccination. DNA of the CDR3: TGTGCCAGCAGCCCGGCGGCGGGCCGGGCGAGTGGAAACACCATATATTTT. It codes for CASSPAAGRASGNTIYF.